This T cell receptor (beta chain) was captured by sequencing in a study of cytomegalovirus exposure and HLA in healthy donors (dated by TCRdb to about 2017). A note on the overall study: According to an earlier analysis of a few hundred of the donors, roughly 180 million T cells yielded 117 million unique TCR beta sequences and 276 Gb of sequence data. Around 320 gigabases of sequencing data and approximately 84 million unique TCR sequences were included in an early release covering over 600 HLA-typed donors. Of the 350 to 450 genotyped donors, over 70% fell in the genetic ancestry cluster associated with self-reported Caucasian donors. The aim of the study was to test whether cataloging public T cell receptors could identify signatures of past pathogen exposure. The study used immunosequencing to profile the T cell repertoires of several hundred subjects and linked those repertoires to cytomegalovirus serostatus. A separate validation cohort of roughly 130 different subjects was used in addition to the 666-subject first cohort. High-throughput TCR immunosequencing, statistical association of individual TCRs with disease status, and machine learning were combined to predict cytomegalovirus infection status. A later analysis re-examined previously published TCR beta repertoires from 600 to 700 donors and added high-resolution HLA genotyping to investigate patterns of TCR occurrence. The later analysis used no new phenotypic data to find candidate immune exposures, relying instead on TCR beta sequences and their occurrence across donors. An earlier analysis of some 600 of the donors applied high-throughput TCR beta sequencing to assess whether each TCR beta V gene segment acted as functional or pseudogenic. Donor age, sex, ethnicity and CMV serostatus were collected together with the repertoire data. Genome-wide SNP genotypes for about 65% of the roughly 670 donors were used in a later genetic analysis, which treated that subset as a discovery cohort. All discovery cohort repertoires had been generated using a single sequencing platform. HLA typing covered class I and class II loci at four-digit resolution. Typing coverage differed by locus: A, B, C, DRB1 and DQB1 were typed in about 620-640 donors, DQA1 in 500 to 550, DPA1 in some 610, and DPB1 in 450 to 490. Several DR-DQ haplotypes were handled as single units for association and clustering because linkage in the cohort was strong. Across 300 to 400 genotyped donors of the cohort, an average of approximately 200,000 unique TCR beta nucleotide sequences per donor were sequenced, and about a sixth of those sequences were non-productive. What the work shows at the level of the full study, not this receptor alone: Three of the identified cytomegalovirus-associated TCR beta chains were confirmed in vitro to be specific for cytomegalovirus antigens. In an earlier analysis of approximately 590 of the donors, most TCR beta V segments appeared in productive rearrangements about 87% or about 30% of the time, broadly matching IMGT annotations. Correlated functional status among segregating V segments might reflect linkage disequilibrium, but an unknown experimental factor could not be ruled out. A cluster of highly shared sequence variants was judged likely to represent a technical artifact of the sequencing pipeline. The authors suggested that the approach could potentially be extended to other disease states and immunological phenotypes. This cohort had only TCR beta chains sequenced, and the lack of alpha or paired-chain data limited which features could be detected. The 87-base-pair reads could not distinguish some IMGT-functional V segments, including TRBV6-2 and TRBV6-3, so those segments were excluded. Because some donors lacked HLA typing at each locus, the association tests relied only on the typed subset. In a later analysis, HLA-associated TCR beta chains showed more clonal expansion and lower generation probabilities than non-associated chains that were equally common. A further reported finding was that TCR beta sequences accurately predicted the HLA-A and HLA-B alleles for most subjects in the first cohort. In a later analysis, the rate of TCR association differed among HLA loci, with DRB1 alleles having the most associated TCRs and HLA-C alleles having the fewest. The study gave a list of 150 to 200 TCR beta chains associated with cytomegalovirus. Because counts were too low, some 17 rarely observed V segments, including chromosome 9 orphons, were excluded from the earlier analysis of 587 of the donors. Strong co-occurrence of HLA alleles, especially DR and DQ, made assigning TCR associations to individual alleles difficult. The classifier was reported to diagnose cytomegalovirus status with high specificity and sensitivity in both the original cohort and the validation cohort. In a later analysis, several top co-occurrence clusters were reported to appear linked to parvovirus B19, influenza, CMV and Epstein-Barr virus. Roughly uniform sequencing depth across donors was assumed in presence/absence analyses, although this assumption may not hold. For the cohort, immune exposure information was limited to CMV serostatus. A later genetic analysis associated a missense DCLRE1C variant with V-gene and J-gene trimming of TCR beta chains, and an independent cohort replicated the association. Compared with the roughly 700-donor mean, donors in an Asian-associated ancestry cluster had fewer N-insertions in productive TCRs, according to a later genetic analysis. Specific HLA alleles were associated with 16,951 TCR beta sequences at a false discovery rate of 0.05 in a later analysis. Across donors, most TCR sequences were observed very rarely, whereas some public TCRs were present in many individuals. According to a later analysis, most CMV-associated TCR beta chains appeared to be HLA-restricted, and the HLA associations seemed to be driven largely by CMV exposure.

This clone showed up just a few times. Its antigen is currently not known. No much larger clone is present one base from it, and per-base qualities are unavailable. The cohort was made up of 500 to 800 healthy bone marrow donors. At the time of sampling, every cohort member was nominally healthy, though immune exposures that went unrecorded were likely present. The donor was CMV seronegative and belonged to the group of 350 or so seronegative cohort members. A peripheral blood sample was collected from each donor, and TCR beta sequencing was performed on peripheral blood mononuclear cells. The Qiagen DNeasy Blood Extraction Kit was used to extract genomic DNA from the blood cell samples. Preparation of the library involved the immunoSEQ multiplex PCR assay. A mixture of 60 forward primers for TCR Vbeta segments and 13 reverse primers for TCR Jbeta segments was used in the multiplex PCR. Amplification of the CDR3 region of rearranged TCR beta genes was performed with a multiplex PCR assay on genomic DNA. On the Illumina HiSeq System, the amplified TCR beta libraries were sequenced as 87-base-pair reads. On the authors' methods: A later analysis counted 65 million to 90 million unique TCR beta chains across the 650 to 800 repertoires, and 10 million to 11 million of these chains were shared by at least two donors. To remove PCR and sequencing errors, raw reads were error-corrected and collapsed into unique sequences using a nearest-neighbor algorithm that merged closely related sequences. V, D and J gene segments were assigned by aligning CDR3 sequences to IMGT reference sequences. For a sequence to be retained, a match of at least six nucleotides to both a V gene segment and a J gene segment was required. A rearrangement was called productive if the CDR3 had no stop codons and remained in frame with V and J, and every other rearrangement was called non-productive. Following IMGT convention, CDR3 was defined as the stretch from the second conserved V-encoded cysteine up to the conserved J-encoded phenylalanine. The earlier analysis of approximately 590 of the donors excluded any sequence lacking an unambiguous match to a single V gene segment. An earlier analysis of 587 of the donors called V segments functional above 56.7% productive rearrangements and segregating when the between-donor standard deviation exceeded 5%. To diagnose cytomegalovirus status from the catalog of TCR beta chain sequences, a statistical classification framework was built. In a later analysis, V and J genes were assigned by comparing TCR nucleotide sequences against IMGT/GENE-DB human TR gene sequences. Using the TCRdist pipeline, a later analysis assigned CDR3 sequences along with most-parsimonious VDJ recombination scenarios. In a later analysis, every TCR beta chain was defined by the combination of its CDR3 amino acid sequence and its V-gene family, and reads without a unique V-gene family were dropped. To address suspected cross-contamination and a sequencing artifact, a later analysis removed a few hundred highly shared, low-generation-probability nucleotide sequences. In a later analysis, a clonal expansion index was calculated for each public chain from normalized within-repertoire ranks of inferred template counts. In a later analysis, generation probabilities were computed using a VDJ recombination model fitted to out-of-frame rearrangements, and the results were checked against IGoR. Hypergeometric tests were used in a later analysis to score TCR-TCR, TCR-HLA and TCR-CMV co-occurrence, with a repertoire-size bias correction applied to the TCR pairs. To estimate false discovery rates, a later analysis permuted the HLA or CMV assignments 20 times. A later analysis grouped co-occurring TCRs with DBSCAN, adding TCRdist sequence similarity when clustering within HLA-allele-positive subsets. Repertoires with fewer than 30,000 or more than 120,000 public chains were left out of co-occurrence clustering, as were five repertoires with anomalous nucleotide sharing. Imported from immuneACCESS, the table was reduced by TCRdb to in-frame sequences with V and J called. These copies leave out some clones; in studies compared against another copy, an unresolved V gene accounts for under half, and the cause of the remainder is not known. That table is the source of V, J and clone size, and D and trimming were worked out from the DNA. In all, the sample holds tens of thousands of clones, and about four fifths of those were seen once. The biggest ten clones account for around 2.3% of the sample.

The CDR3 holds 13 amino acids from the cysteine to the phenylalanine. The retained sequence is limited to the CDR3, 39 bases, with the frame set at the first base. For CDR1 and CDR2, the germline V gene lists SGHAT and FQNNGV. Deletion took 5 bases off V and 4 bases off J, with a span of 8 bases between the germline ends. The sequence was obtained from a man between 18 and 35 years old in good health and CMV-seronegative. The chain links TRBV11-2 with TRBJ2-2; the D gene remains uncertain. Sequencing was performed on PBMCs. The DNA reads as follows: TGTGCCAGCAGCAGAGAGCGCACCGGGGAGCTGTTTTTT. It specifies CASSRERTGELFF.